This T cell receptor (beta chain) originates from a study of PD-1 blockade in classical Hodgkin lymphoma. Notes on this clone: Its specificity is unknown.

Only in-frame clones appear in the TCRdb table, and some are missing; sequencing was by immunoSEQ multiplex PCR. The sample has about 24,000 clones; around 80% are singletons. Every patient relapsed after autologous stem cell transplantation, and brentuximab vedotin exposure varied. Each best response was a complete response, a partial response or progressive disease. Study observations and caveats: Possibly reflecting disease activity or prior therapy, repertoire differences have causes that remain undefined.

This receptor was obtained from a human donor with classical Hodgkin lymphoma. The sequencing used peripheral blood mononuclear cells (PBMCs), collected at baseline.

In DNA form, the CDR3 reads TGTGCCAGCAGCTGGGGTAGCGGGGGGTTCGGAGATACGCAGTATTTT. It yields the protein CASSWGSGGFGDTQYF. The gene calls are TRBV5-6 and TRBJ2-3; TRBD2 matches at 10 bases. The CDR3 is 16 residues long. Losses at the gene ends were 3 bases for V and 5 bases for J; bases not matched to a gene: 9. Germline CDR1 and CDR2: SGHDT and YYEEEE.